Below are 25 T cell receptor beta chains sequenced from a single sample in a study of regulatory T cells in long-lasting Graves disease. Library construction for TCR beta used iRepertoire HTBI primers and Arm-PCR of CDR3 regions. Via MiXCR, TCRdb re-called the multiplex PCR reads, giving one row per CDR3 protein. The data hold approximately 470,000 distinct CDR3 sequences, with about 20% observed a single time. Time point noted: persistent/refractory GD, antithyroid drugs over 5 years with positive TRAb. Following extraction of RNA from PBMCs, that RNA was used to make the TCR library. The sequencing here drew on peripheral blood mononuclear cells (PBMCs), taken when the disease was refractory, from a patient treated with antithyroid drugs. The receptors come from a female donor with Graves disease.

The chain combines TRBV28 with TRBJ1-4; TRBD1 matches at 7 bases. Unmatched junction bases numbered 9, after V lost 6 bases and J lost 8 bases. This CDR3 region has 14 residues. Germline CDR1 reads MDHEN; CDR2 reads SYDVKM. The CDR3 loop is CASSMTGRDEKLFF. Here the CDR3 DNA reads TGTGCCAGCAGCATGACAGGGAGGGACGAAAAACTGTTTTTT. The whole variable domain, remainder taken from reference TRBV28 and TRBJ1-4, is DVKVTQSSRYLVKRTGEKVFLECVQDMDHENMFWYRQDPGLGLRLIYFSYDVKMKEKGDIPEGYSVSREKKERFSLILESASTNQTSMYLCASSMTGRDEKLFFGSGTQLSVL.

This clonotype was detected many times. The chain has TRBV7-3 and TRBJ2-5; no clear D gene. V was pared by 5 bases and J by 3 bases, with 13 bases between. Germline V gene sequence: CDR1 SGHTA, CDR2 FQGTGA. The CDR3 has 14 amino acids. The CDR3 nucleotides read TGTGCCAGCAGCCCGACAAGTCTTGAAGAGACCCAGTACTTC. Its protein is CASSPTSLEETQYF.

This clonotype showed up just a few times. The gene calls are TRBV7-9 and TRBJ1-1; 9 positions match TRBD1. V trimming: 5 bases; J trimming: 0 bases; junction bases outside the gene matches: 16. The length of the CDR3 is 19 residues. CDR1 and CDR2 from the germline V gene are SEHNR and FQNEAQ (reference sequence). This CDR3 reads CASSPRPGQGNHMNTEAFF. The DNA of the CDR3 is TGTGCCAGCAGCCCCCGCCCGGGACAGGGAAACCACATGAACACTGAAGCTTTCTTT.

V gene TRBV20-1 combines with J gene TRBJ1-2; D uncertain. This CDR3 is 9 amino acids long. V lost 3 bases to trimming and J lost 6 bases, with 2 bases between them. Looked up from germline, CDR1 is DFQATT and CDR2 is SNEGSKA (reference sequence). CDR3 in amino acids: CSASDGYTF. CDR3 coding DNA: TGCAGTGCTAGCGATGGCTACACCTTC.

This clonotype was detected ten times or more. This rearrangement joins TRBV2 to TRBJ1-1; 7 bases are a match to TRBD1. The CDR3 consists of 14 residues. V lost 4 bases to trimming and J lost 4 bases; unmatched junction nucleotides: 6. The germline gives CDR1 SNHLY, CDR2 FYNNEI. The DNA for the CDR3 is TGTGCCAGCAGTGCGGAAGGGGGCGGCACTGAAGCTTTCTTT. It codes for CASSAEGGGTEAFF.

This rearrangement joins TRBV25-1 to TRBJ2-7; possibly TRBD1 or TRBD2 for D (6 bases each). CDR3 length: 14 amino acids. CDR1 is MGHDK and CDR2 is SYGVNS in the germline V gene. V was trimmed by 1 base and J by 4 bases, leaving 11 bases between them. The CDR3, as DNA: TGTGCCAGCAGTGAATGGGGGGCTAGGTACGAGCAGTACTTC. It yields the protein CASSEWGARYEQYF.

This clonotype was seen a handful of times. The gene calls are TRBV7-2 and TRBJ2-1; 9 nucleotides match TRBD2. Germline CDR1 is SGHTA and CDR2 is FQGNSA. Trimming removed 5 bases from V and 9 bases from J; junction bases left unmatched: 8. The CDR3 runs 14 residues. The CDR3 spells CASSPRGRGFEQFF. In DNA, the CDR3 is TGTGCCAGCAGCCCCCGCGGGAGGGGTTTTGAGCAGTTCTTC. The whole variable domain, filled in from reference TRBV7-2 and TRBJ2-1, reads GAGVSQSPSNKVTEKGKDVELRCDPISGHTALYWYRQSLGQGLEFLIYFQGNSAPDKSGLPSDRFSAERTGGSVSTLTIQRTQQEDSAVYLCASSPRGRGFEQFFGPGTRLTVL.

This clonotype was found a few times. The rearrangement links TRBV6-2 or TRBV6-3 to TRBJ1-4; the D gene is possibly TRBD1 (5 bases). Trimming removed 2 bases from V and 0 bases from J, with 10 bases in between. The CDR3 totals 16 residues. The germline CDR1 and CDR2 sequences are MNHEY and SVGEGT. CDR3 sequence: CASSYIWGATNEKLFF. The DNA of the CDR3 is TGTGCCAGCAGTTACATCTGGGGGGCAACTAATGAAAAACTGTTTTTT.

The chain combines TRBV5-1 with TRBJ2-7; D remains unclear. CDR3 length: 14 amino acids. Germline V gene data show CDR1 as SGHRS and CDR2 as YFSETQ. Deletions cut 4 bases from V and 0 bases from J, with 11 bases between. Written as DNA, the CDR3 is TGCGCCAGCAGCCCGAGGTGGAGCTCCTACGAGCAGTACTTC. Translated, it gives CASSPRWSSYEQYF.

The rearrangement links TRBV5-6 to TRBJ1-2, with no clear D. Germline CDR1 and CDR2: SGHDT and YYEEEE. V shed 2 bases and J shed 5 bases, with 16 bases lying between them. The CDR3 sequence is 15 residues long. The CDR3 spells CASSFVAQAVYGYTF. The CDR3 DNA follows: TGTGCCAGCAGCTTTGTGGCCCAGGCGGTTTATGGCTACACCTTC. Complete variable domain (other parts from reference TRBV5-6 and TRBJ1-2): DAGVTQSPTHLIKTRGQQVTLRCSPKSGHDTVSWYQQALGQGPQFIFQYYEEEERQRGNFPDRFSGHQFPNYSSELNVNALLLGDSALYLCASSFVAQAVYGYTFGSGTRLTVV.

This clonotype was seen many times. The chain joins TRBV30 to TRBJ1-5; a possible D gene is TRBD1 (5 bases). This CDR3 comprises 15 residues. Germline V gene lookup returns CDR1 GTSNPN and CDR2 SVGIG (reference sequence). With 0 bases removed from V and 2 bases from J, the gap between germline ends came to 11 bases. CDR3: CAWSVAGIGNQPQHF. CDR3 sequence (DNA): TGTGCCTGGAGTGTAGCAGGGATTGGCAATCAGCCCCAGCATTTT.

This clonotype was picked up many times. The J gene is TRBJ2-7, the V gene TRBV7-6; D uncertain. The CDR3 spans 14 residues. Germline assignment: CDR1 SGHVS and CDR2 FNYEAQ. V was clipped by 5 bases and J by 0 bases, with 11 bases between them. The CDR3 bases are TGTGCCAGCAGCCCAAGGACCCACTCCTACGAGCAGTACTTC. Encoded protein: CASSPRTHSYEQYF. The entire variable domain, with the rest obtained from reference TRBV7-6 and TRBJ2-7, is as follows: GAGVSQSPRYKVTKRGQDVALRCDPISGHVSLYWYRQALGQGPEFLTYFNYEAQQDKSGLPNDRFSAERPEGSISTLTIQRTEQRDSAMYRCASSPRTHSYEQYFGPGTRLTVT.

There are many counts of this clonotype. The rearrangement joins TRBV28 to TRBJ1-2, with no clear D. The germline V and J ends were trimmed by 7 bases and 4 bases, with 19 bases remaining between them. Germline values: CDR1 MDHEN, CDR2 SYDVKM. The CDR3 sequence is 15 residues long. For the CDR3, the DNA is TGTGCCAGCACCCCAAACGCCGCGGCAAGCTATGGCTACACCTTC. Its protein is CASTPNAAASYGYTF.

In its sample, this clonotype was seen many times. The chain links TRBV11-2 to TRBJ2-7; D tentatively fits TRBD1 or TRBD2 (5 bases each). Trimming shortened V by 5 bases and J by 4 bases, and 15 bases separated the two germline ends. Germline CDR1 and CDR2: SGHAT and FQNNGV. The CDR3 sequence is 14 residues long. CDR3 DNA: TGTGCCAGCAGCCCCCGGGACCTACTTTACGAGCAGTACTTC. Translating it yields CASSPRDLLYEQYF.

This clonotype was found a few times. The chain combines TRBV28 with TRBJ1-5, with 9 nucleotides matching TRBD1. From germline, CDR1 is MDHEN and CDR2 SYDVKM. Germline trimming cut 5 bases from V and 6 bases from J; bases unmatched to any gene: 8. The CDR3 runs to 15 residues. The CDR3 DNA sequence: TGTGCCAGCAGTCACGGGACAGGGAATGGTCAGCCCCAGCATTTT. Protein product: CASSHGTGNGQPQHF.

V is TRBV5-4 and J is TRBJ1-4; unclear D gene. The V end lost 1 base, the J end lost 8 bases, and 6 bases lay between the germline ends. Germline assignment: CDR1 SGHNT and CDR2 YYREEE (reference sequence). This CDR3 spans 12 amino acids. CDR3 residues: CASSLPGEKLFF. In DNA, the CDR3 is TGTGCCAGCAGCTTGCCCGGGGAAAAACTGTTTTTT. The full variable domain, its missing parts supplied by reference TRBV5-4 and TRBJ1-4, is ETGVTQSPTHLIKTRGQQVTLRCSSQSGHNTVSWYQQALGQGPQFIFQYYREEENGRGNFPPRFSGLQFPNYSSELNVNALELDDSALYLCASSLPGEKLFFGSGTQLSVL.

This clonotype was counted at least ten times. J is TRBJ2-2 and V is TRBV12-3 or TRBV12-4; D is unclear. V lost 1 base to trimming and J lost 7 bases, with 7 bases between them. CDR3 length equals 13 residues. CDR3 region: CASSLVTVGELFF. For the CDR3, the DNA is TGTGCCAGCAGTTTAGTTACCGTCGGGGAGCTGTTTTTT.

The sample holds one count of this clonotype. Given a far larger clone just one base away, this is likely a sequencing read error. The chain links TRBV11-1 to TRBJ1-4; D uncertain. Per germline, CDR1 SGHAT and CDR2 FQDESV (reference sequence). The CDR3 sequence is 15 residues long. V shed 4 bases and J shed 0 bases, with 9 bases lying between them. CDR3 sequence: CASSSGRTTNEKLFF. The CDR3 nucleotides are TGTGCCAGCAGCTCCGGACGGACAACTAATGAAAAACTGTTTTTT.

This sequence joins TRBV7-3 and TRBJ2-7; 7 bases are a match to TRBD1. Germline V gene data show CDR1 as SGHTA and CDR2 as FQGTGA. The CDR3 covers 15 residues. V was pared by 5 bases and J by 5 bases, with 12 bases of the junction left unmatched. CDR3 protein: CASSQGQRVFNEQYF. The CDR3 DNA reads as TGTGCCAGCAGCCAGGGACAGAGGGTATTCAACGAGCAGTACTTC.

This clonotype was seen repeatedly, ten times or more. V gene TRBV12-3 or TRBV12-4 combines with J gene TRBJ1-1, with 8 bases that match TRBD1. The CDR3 spans 13 residues. V was pared by 6 bases and J by 6 bases, with 6 bases of the junction left unmatched. CDR3 in amino acids: CASRPDRDAEAFF. Written as DNA, the CDR3 is TGTGCCAGCAGACCGGACAGGGACGCTGAAGCTTTCTTT.

This clonotype was seen more than once but under ten times. This chain uses TRBV30 with TRBJ2-6; 8 bases are a match to TRBD1. Germline-derived CDR1 and CDR2 are GTSNPN and SVGIG (reference sequence). The CDR3 is 17 amino acids. V shed 1 base, J shed 1 base, and the junction held 6 bases outside the gene matches. CDR3 region: CAWSGQGSASGANVLTF. The CDR3 coding sequence is TGTGCCTGGAGTGGACAGGGGTCCGCTTCTGGGGCCAACGTCCTGACTTTC.

Notes on this clonotype: Since no conserved phenylalanine or tryptophan closes the CDR3, a read error is the likely cause. The chain couples TRBV11-1 to TRBJ1-2; D not resolved. This CDR3 has 13 residues. V was shortened by 5 bases and J by 3 bases, with 10 bases between the two germline ends. The germline V gene encodes CDR1 SGHAT and CDR2 FQDESV (reference sequence). This CDR3 reads CASSPGADYGYTS. The CDR3, as DNA: TGTGCCAGCAGCCCCGGCGCAGACTATGGCTACACCTCC.

This chain joins TRBV7-9 and TRBJ2-3, with TRBD2 identical over 10 bases. The germline gives CDR1 SEHNR, CDR2 FQNEAQ (reference sequence). CDR3 length: 16 residues. The V segment lost 0 bases and the J segment 1 base; nucleotides outside the gene matches: 1. The CDR3 here is CASSLALAGGTDTQYF. Written as DNA, the CDR3 is TGTGCCAGCAGCTTAGCCCTAGCGGGGGGCACAGATACGCAGTATTTT.

Ten or more counts support this clonotype. The CDR3 is CASSPDGETQYF. CDR3 DNA sequence: TGTGCCAGCAGTCCGGACGGAGAGACCCAGTACTTC. This chain joins TRBV5-4 and TRBJ2-5; D is unresolved. Germline values: CDR1 SGHNT, CDR2 YYREEE (reference sequence). V was cut by 5 bases and J by 4 bases, with 9 bases left in between. CDR3 length: 12 residues.

This sequence joins TRBV6-1 and TRBJ2-2, with D possibly TRBD2 on 6 matching bases. CDR3 size: 16 residues. The V and J ends lost 6 bases and 4 bases respectively, with 18 bases between them. Germline lookup yields CDR1 MNHNS and CDR2 SASEGT. The CDR3 DNA reads as TGTGCCAGCAGAAACGCGTGGGAGGTCGTCACCGGGGAGCTGTTTTTT. Translated: CASRNAWEVVTGELFF.